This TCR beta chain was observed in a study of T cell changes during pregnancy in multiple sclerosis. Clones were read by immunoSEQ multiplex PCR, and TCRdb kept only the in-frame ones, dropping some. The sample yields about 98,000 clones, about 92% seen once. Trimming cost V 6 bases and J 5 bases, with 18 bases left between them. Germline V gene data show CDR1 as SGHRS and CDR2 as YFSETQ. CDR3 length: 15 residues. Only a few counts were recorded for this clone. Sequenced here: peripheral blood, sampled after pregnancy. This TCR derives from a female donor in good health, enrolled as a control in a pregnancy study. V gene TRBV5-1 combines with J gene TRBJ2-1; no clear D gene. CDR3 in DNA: TGCGCCAGCACTATCGGGTCTCACTCAAACAATGAGCAGTTCTTC. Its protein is CASTIGSHSNNEQFF.